The 28 T cell receptor beta chains reported below all come from one sample, sequenced in a study of T cell responses to AZD1222 COVID-19 vaccine. Profiled with immunoSEQ multiplex PCR; TCRdb holds only in-frame clones, not every one. Among roughly 76,000 clones, roughly 90% were seen once, and the ten largest hold more than 2%. Sequenced material: peripheral blood, taken on day 0 of AZD1222 vaccination. Source of these receptors: an adult in good health.

The chain carries TRBV2 and TRBJ2-5; no clear D gene. Germline V CDR1 and CDR2: SNHLY, FYNNEI. CDR3 length: 15 residues. The V and J ends lost 1 base and 2 bases respectively, with 11 bases between them. The CDR3 nucleotides read TGTGCCAGCAGTGAAGATGTAGCCACGCAAGAGACCCAGTACTTC. Its translation: CASSEDVATQETQYF.

In its sample, this clone was seen once. The CDR3, as DNA: TGTGCCAGCAGTCCCGGGACACAGGACACAGATACGCAGTATTTT. Translated, it gives CASSPGTQDTDTQYF. V usage is TRBV11-3 and J usage is TRBJ2-3, with D maybe TRBD1 (6 bases). V shed 6 bases and J shed 2 bases, with 15 bases lying between them. The CDR3 loop spans 15 amino acids. Germline CDR1 SGHNT, CDR2 YENEEA.

This chain links TRBV6-2 or TRBV6-3 with TRBJ1-2; no reliable D call. Germline V CDR1 and CDR2: MNHEY, SVGEGT. Deletions cut 5 bases from V and 4 bases from J, with 14 bases between. The CDR3 consists of 14 residues. CDR3 nucleotides: TGTGCCAGCAGTCCCGGGTCGTTATTCTATGGCTACACCTTC. It translates to CASSPGSLFYGYTF.

The chain links TRBV9 to TRBJ1-1; D is ambiguous. From germline, CDR1 is SGDLS and CDR2 YYNGEE. Trimming removed 3 bases from V and 5 bases from J, with 17 bases in between. The CDR3 covers 15 residues. This CDR3 is CASSARHAWDTEAFF. As DNA, the CDR3 is TGTGCCAGCAGCGCGCGCCACGCCTGGGATACTGAAGCTTTCTTT. Using reference TRBV9 and TRBJ1-1 for the parts outside the CDR3, the full variable domain is DSGVTQTPKHLITATGQRVTLRCSPRSGDLSVYWYQQSLDQGLQFLIQYYNGEERAKGNILERFSAQQFPDLHSELNLSSLELGDSALYFCASSARHAWDTEAFFGQGTRLTVV.

V gene TRBV18 combines with J gene TRBJ1-1; no clear D. Germline V lookup: CDR1 KGHSH, CDR2 LQKENI. The V end was cut by 6 bases, the J end by 2 bases, with 7 bases between. CDR3 size: 12 residues. The CDR3 DNA reads TGTGCCAGCTCTCGGGGTAACACTGAAGCTTTCTTT. This encodes CASSRGNTEAFF.

V and J are TRBV5-1 and TRBJ2-2, with TRBD1 matching over 9 bases. Germline assignment: CDR1 SGHRS and CDR2 YFSETQ. Trimming took 8 bases from V and 4 from J; bases not matched to a gene: 9. The CDR3 contains 15 residues. DNA for the CDR3: TGCGCCAGTACTAGGACAGGGGCCTCCACCGGGGAGCTGTTTTTT. Translated, it gives CASTRTGASTGELFF.

This rearrangement joins TRBV10-3 to TRBJ2-7; 7 nucleotides align to TRBD2. V trimming: 0 bases; J trimming: 1 base; junction bases outside the gene matches: 6. Germline-derived CDR1 and CDR2 are ENHRY and SYGVKD. This CDR3 is built from 16 residues. The CDR3 protein is CAISESPSGQSYEQYF. CDR3 DNA: TGTGCCATCAGTGAGTCCCCTAGCGGCCAATCCTACGAGCAGTACTTC.

This clone was counted a few times. The CDR3 loop is CASSILEGSSYEQYF. CDR3 DNA: TGTGCCAGTAGTATATTGGAGGGGAGCTCCTACGAGCAGTACTTC. V and J are TRBV19 and TRBJ2-7, with D possibly matching TRBD2 (6 bases). V lost 2 bases and J lost 0, with 11 bases in between. The CDR3 extends over 15 amino acids. CDR1 is LNHDA and CDR2 is SQIVND in the germline V gene (reference sequence).

V gene TRBV28 combines with J gene TRBJ1-2; D is undetermined. Germline-derived CDR1 and CDR2 are MDHEN and SYDVKM. CDR3 length: 12 residues. V was clipped by 6 bases and J by 8 bases, with 13 bases between them. The CDR3 spells CASSLTSVGYTF. In DNA form, the CDR3 reads TGTGCCAGCAGCCTTACTTCTGTAGGCTACACCTTC.

The sample holds a few counts of this clone. The genes are TRBV30 and TRBJ1-4; D unclear. Germline CDR1 reads GTSNPN; CDR2 reads SVGIG (reference sequence). This CDR3 spans 13 amino acids. The V end was cut by 5 bases, the J end by 3 bases, with 10 bases between. Written as DNA, the CDR3 is TGTGCCTGGGCAGCCGGACCTAATGAAAAACTGTTTTTT. Its protein product is CAWAAGPNEKLFF.

Notes on this clone: In the same sample, other DNA sequences code for this CDR3. V usage is TRBV10-2 and J usage is TRBJ2-3; TRBD1 is a possible D gene (5 bases). Trimming cost V 4 bases and J 3 bases, with 11 bases left between them. The CDR3 is 14 amino acids. Looked up from germline, CDR1 is WSHSY and CDR2 is SAAADI. The CDR3 protein is CASSVGRSTDTQYF. CDR3 nucleotides: TGCGCCAGCAGTGTGGGGCGGTCTACAGATACGCAGTATTTT.

V usage is TRBV5-4 and J usage is TRBJ2-7, with D possibly matching TRBD1 (6 bases). Germline V lookup: CDR1 SGHNT, CDR2 YYREEE (reference sequence). Trimming removed 5 bases at V and 5 bases at J, with 17 bases between. This CDR3 spans 14 amino acids. CDR3 bases: TGTGCCAGCAGGACTTACTCCGGGACAAACGAGCAGTACTTC. It yields the protein CASRTYSGTNEQYF.

V and J are TRBV7-9 and TRBJ2-7, with 10 nucleotides matching TRBD1. The length of the CDR3 is 16 residues. V shed 5 bases and J 4 bases; nucleotides not matched to a gene: 11. Germline CDR1 is SEHNR and CDR2 is FQNEAQ (reference sequence). CDR3 in DNA: TGTGCCAGCAGCCCCTCCCTCGGGACAGGGGATTACGAGCAGTACTTC. Its translation: CASSPSLGTGDYEQYF.

CDR3 DNA sequence: TGCGCCGCCACCGGGCAGAATCAGCCCCAGCATTTT. Its protein is CAATGQNQPQHF. The chain links TRBV23-1 to TRBJ1-5; D gene unclear. TRBV23-1 is sorted into the ORF group, with uncertain function. The germline V and J ends were trimmed by 11 bases and 4 bases, with 12 bases remaining between them. The CDR3 length is 12 residues.

The CDR3 DNA reads as TGTGCCAGCAGTTTACTAATTTCCAATGAGCAGTTCTTC. Translating gives CASSLLISNEQFF. This chain links TRBV7-3 with TRBJ2-1; no reliable D call. The CDR3 totals 13 residues. CDR1 and CDR2 (germline): SGHTA, FQGTGA. Trimming took 6 bases from V and 6 from J, leaving 12 bases between them.

The chain uses TRBV29-1 and TRBJ2-6; D unclear. Looked up from germline, CDR1 is SQVTM and CDR2 is ANQGSEA. CDR3 length: 13 residues. Trimming took off 4 bases at V and 0 bases at J, with 4 bases between the two ends. The CDR3, as DNA: TGCAGCGTTGTTGGCTCTGGGGCCAACGTCCTGACTTTC. It specifies CSVVGSGANVLTF. The whole variable domain, filled in from reference TRBV29-1 and TRBJ2-6, reads SAVISQKPSRDICQRGTSLTIQCQVDSQVTMMFWYRQQPGQSLTLIATANQGSEATYESGFVIDKFPISRPNLTFSTLTVSNMSPEDSSIYLCSVVGSGANVLTFGAGSRLTVL.

This clone was counted once. The chain joins TRBV7-3 to TRBJ2-2, with a possible D match to TRBD1 (6 bases). This CDR3 contains 15 residues. From germline, CDR1 is SGHTA and CDR2 FQGTGA. The ends were cut back, 7 bases at V and 1 base at J, with 13 bases in the middle. In DNA form, the CDR3 reads TGTGCCAGCACCAAAGAGGGACAGAACACCGGGGAGCTGTTTTTT. It specifies CASTKEGQNTGELFF.

This clone was detected only once. The gene calls are TRBV7-9 and TRBJ2-7; D unclear. The germline V gene has CDR1 SEHNR and CDR2 FQNEAQ (reference sequence). The CDR3 loop spans 12 amino acids. Trimming removed 1 base from V and 1 base from J, with 2 bases in between. The CDR3 region is CASSLGSYEQYF. CDR3 in DNA: TGTGCCAGCAGCTTAGGTTCCTACGAGCAGTACTTC. Supplemented by reference TRBV7-9 and TRBJ2-7, the full variable domain reads DTGVSQNPRHKITKRGQNVTFRCDPISEHNRLYWYRQTLGQGPEFLTYFQNEAQLEKSRLLSDRFSAERPKGSFSTLEIQRTEQGDSAMYLCASSLGSYEQYFGPGTRLTVT.

The chain combines TRBV30 with TRBJ1-1; TRBD1 matches at 8 bases. Germline lookup yields CDR1 GTSNPN and CDR2 SVGIG (reference sequence). The trim removed 0 bases at V and 5 bases at J, leaving 5 bases unmatched. The CDR3 sequence is 14 residues long. As DNA, the CDR3 is TGTGCCTGGAGTGTACGGAACAGGGGGACTGAAGCTTTCTTT. Translation: CAWSVRNRGTEAFF. Complete variable domain (other parts from reference TRBV30 and TRBJ1-1): SQTIHQWPATLVQPVGSPLSLECTVEGTSNPNLYWYRQAAGRGLQLLFYSVGIGQISSEVPQNLSASRPQDRQFILSSKKLLLSDSGFYLCAWSVRNRGTEAFFGQGTRLTVV.

The chain recombines TRBV7-3 with TRBJ2-1, with D maybe TRBD1 (5 bases). V shed 2 bases and J shed 6 bases, with 14 bases lying between them. Germline values: CDR1 SGHTA, CDR2 FQGTGA. The CDR3 contains 15 residues. The CDR3 region has the DNA TGTGCCAGCAGCTTAGTTGGGCAGGGCAGCAATGAGCAGTTCTTC. Translated: CASSLVGQGSNEQFF.

The chain has TRBV4-2 and TRBJ1-1; possible D gene TRBD1, 6 bases. Germline V gene lookup returns CDR1 LGHNA and CDR2 YNFKEQ. Trimming removed 3 bases from V and 7 bases from J, with 15 bases in between. This CDR3 is built from 14 residues. Here the CDR3 DNA reads TGTGCCAGCAGCCATACCCCCACAGGGTATGAAGCTTTCTTT. Translating gives CASSHTPTGYEAFF.

The CDR3 is CASGPGLGATEAFF. The CDR3 DNA reads TGTGCTAGTGGCCCGGGTCTCGGGGCCACTGAAGCTTTCTTT. The rearrangement links TRBV12-5 to TRBJ1-1; the D gene is possibly TRBD1 (5 bases). Germline CDR1 and CDR2: LGHNT and FRNRAP. The CDR3 spans 14 residues. V was shortened by 6 bases and J by 4 bases, with 15 bases between the two germline ends.

The chain is built from TRBV4-2 and TRBJ2-3, with 8 bases identical to TRBD2. Germline V lookup: CDR1 LGHNA, CDR2 YNFKEQ. V gave up 4 bases and J gave up 6 bases; unmatched junction bases: 9. CDR3 length: 15 residues. The CDR3, as DNA: TGTGCCAGCAGCCTACGGACTAGCTTTTCGGATACGCAGTATTTT. Amino acid sequence: CASSLRTSFSDTQYF.

This clone was found a few times. This chain connects TRBV7-9 to TRBJ2-7; possible D gene TRBD1, 6 bases. CDR3 length: 14 residues. V lost 2 bases and J 6 bases, leaving 14 bases between the germline ends. Germline CDR1 and CDR2: SEHNR and FQNEAQ (reference sequence). The CDR3 DNA reads as TGTGCCAGCAGCTTAATGGGGGCATCGCCCGAGCAGTACTTC. This sequence encodes CASSLMGASPEQYF.

This chain links TRBV28 with TRBJ2-1; possibly TRBD1 for D (6 bases). Trimming stripped 1 base from V and 7 bases from J, with 11 bases between. Germline assignment: CDR1 MDHEN and CDR2 SYDVKM. This CDR3 contains 14 residues. This CDR3 is CASSLSTGQNEQFF. CDR3 coding DNA: TGTGCCAGCAGTTTATCGACAGGCCAGAATGAGCAGTTCTTC.

The rearrangement uses TRBV7-9 and TRBJ2-1; D is perhaps TRBD2 (7 bases). V gave up 8 bases and J gave up 0 bases, with 14 bases separating them. The CDR3 runs 15 residues. Germline CDR1 SEHNR, CDR2 FQNEAQ (reference sequence). The CDR3 DNA follows: TGTGCCAGCGCGGGGGCCAGGGGCTCCTACAATGAGCAGTTCTTC. The encoded protein is CASAGARGSYNEQFF.

V is TRBV7-9 and J is TRBJ1-6, with D possibly being TRBD1 (6 bases). V dropped 5 bases and J dropped 8 bases, with 16 bases sitting between them. Per the germline V gene, CDR1 is SEHNR and CDR2 is FQNEAQ (reference sequence). The CDR3 has 15 residues. CDR3 sequence reads: CASSLTPGAYSPLHF. The CDR3, as DNA: TGTGCCAGCAGCCTAACTCCAGGGGCATATTCACCCCTCCACTTT.

This sequence joins TRBV7-3 and TRBJ2-1; 10 bases are shared with TRBD1. The CDR3 runs to 14 residues. The germline V gene has CDR1 SGHTA and CDR2 FQGTGA. V shed 3 bases, J shed 9 bases, and the junction held 5 bases outside the gene matches. The CDR3 DNA sequence: TGTGCCAGCAGCTTGGGGACAGGGGATAGTGAGCAGTTCTTC. Protein: CASSLGTGDSEQFF.